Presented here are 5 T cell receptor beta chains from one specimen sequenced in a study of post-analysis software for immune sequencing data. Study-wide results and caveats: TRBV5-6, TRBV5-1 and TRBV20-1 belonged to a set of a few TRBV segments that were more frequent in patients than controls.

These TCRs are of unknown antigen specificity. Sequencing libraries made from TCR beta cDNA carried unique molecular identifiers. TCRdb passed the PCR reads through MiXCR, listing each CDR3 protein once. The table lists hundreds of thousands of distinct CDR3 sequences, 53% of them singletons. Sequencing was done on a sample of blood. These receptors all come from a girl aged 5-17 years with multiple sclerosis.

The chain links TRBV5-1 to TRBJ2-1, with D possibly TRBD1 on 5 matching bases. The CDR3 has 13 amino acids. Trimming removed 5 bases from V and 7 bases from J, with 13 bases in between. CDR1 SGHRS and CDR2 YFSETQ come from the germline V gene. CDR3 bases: TGCGCCAGCAGGATAGACAGCCGGAATGAGCAGTTCTTC. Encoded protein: CASRIDSRNEQFF.

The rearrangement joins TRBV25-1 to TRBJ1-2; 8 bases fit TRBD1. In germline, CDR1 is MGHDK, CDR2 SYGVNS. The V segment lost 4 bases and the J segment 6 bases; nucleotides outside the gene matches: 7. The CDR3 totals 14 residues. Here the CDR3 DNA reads TGTGCCAGCAGTGGTCAGGGGGCCGTACATGGCTACACCTTC. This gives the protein CASSGQGAVHGYTF.

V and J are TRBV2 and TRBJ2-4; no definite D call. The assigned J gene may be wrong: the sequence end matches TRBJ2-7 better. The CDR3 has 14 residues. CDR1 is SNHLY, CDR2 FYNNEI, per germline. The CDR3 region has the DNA TGTGCCAGCAGGGGTGGACGCCCTTCCTACGAGCAGTACTTC. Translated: CASRGGRPSYEQYF.

The CDR3 loop reads CASSLGQGAWSPLHF. For the CDR3, the DNA is TGTGCCAGCAGCTTGGGACAGGGCGCATGGTCACCCCTCCACTTT. The chain recombines TRBV7-3 with TRBJ1-6; 9 positions match TRBD1. Germline V CDR1 and CDR2: SGHTA, FQGTGA. V gave up 3 bases and J gave up 10 bases; unmatched junction bases: 7. This CDR3 has 15 residues.

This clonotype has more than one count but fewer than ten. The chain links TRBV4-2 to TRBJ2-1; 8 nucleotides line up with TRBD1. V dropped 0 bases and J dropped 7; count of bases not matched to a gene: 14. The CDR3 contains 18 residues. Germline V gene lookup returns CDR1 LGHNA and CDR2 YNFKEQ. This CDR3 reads CASSQDAGRDRRMNEQFF. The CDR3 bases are TGTGCCAGCAGCCAAGATGCGGGCCGGGACAGGAGGATGAATGAGCAGTTCTTC.